Listed below are T cell receptor beta chains from one sample, sequenced in a study of T-cell reconstitution after alpha-beta-depleted transplantation in children. TCRdb fed the PCR reads into MiXCR, producing one record per CDR3 protein. The profile shows some 640,000 distinct CDR3 sequences, around 17% of them singletons. The sample consisted of PBMCs from the stem cell graft donor, taken from the stem cell graft. Receptors were obtained from a human donor who donated a stem cell graft to a child with acute myeloid leukemia. CDR3s include the opening cysteine and the closing phenylalanine or tryptophan. The D gene is left open where the match is weak. A clone size is listed for some rows: how often the clone was seen (once, few, many), or a class if it is expanded.

j_gene: TRBJ2-1; d_gene: .; v_gene: TRBV6-1; abundance: many; CDR3aa: CASSGTGGDNEQFF; CDR3nt: TGTGCCAGCAGTGGAACAGGGGGGGACAATGAGCAGTTCTTC
j_gene: TRBJ2-3; d_gene: .; v_gene: TRBV5-1; abundance: .; CDR3aa: CASGGERADTQYF; CDR3nt: TGCGCCAGCGGCGGAGAAAGGGCAGATACGCAGTATTTT
j_gene: TRBJ2-5; d_gene: .; v_gene: TRBV29-1; abundance: many; CDR3aa: CSVSPVLGRETQYF; CDR3nt: TGCAGCGTTAGTCCAGTCCTCGGTCGTGAGACCCAGTACTTC
j_gene: TRBJ2-3; d_gene: .; v_gene: TRBV9; abundance: few; CDR3aa: CASSAEMTDTQYF; CDR3nt: TGTGCCAGCAGCGCAGAGATGACAGATACGCAGTATTTT
j_gene: TRBJ2-7; d_gene: TRBD2; v_gene: TRBV11-2; abundance: .; CDR3aa: CASSLRSPGLAGRGYEQYF; CDR3nt: TGTGCCAGCAGCCTTCGGTCCCCGGGACTAGCGGGGAGAGGGTACGAGCAGTACTTC
j_gene: TRBJ2-1; d_gene: .; v_gene: TRBV2; abundance: .; CDR3aa: CASAPPRGYNEQFF; CDR3nt: TGTGCCAGTGCTCCCCCACGGGGGTACAATGAGCAGTTCTTC
j_gene: TRBJ1-5; d_gene: TRBD1; v_gene: TRBV27; abundance: .; CDR3aa: CASSSGQGIGQPQHF; CDR3nt: TGTGCCAGCAGCTCGGGACAGGGGATCGGTCAGCCCCAGCATTTT
j_gene: TRBJ2-7; d_gene: .; v_gene: TRBV20-1; abundance: many; CDR3aa: CSADKDNFYEQYF; CDR3nt: TGCAGTGCAGACAAGGACAACTTCTACGAGCAGTACTTC
j_gene: TRBJ2-5; d_gene: .; v_gene: TRBV7-2; abundance: many; CDR3aa: CASSPYKRLLHETQYF; CDR3nt: TGTGCCAGCAGCCCCTATAAGCGGCTACTACATGAGACCCAGTACTTC
j_gene: TRBJ2-5; d_gene: .; v_gene: TRBV12-3/TRBV12-4; abundance: few; CDR3aa: CASSFSRWETQYF; CDR3nt: TGTGCCAGCAGTTTCAGTAGGTGGGAGACCCAGTACTTC
j_gene: TRBJ1-5; d_gene: .; v_gene: TRBV12-3/TRBV12-4; abundance: many; CDR3aa: CASAGIGNQPQHF; CDR3nt: TGTGCCAGCGCTGGGATCGGCAATCAGCCCCAGCATTTT
j_gene: TRBJ1-6; d_gene: .; v_gene: TRBV20-1; abundance: many; CDR3aa: CSASAWGGPTTYNSPLHF; CDR3nt: TGCAGTGCTAGCGCCTGGGGAGGTCCGACTACTTATAATTCACCCCTCCACTTT
j_gene: TRBJ2-5; d_gene: TRBD1; v_gene: TRBV7-8; abundance: few; CDR3aa: CASSLGVTGEVSVQYF; CDR3nt: TGTGCCAGCAGCTTAGGGGTCACAGGGGAAGTGTCTGTCCAGTACTTC
j_gene: TRBJ1-2; d_gene: TRBD1; v_gene: TRBV20-1; abundance: many; CDR3aa: CSARGAPGGNYGYTF; CDR3nt: TGCAGTGCTAGAGGCGCCCCAGGGGGAAACTATGGCTACACCTTC
j_gene: TRBJ2-2; d_gene: .; v_gene: TRBV4-3; abundance: few; CDR3aa: CASSQERETGELFF; CDR3nt: TGCGCCAGCAGCCAAGAAAGGGAAACCGGGGAGCTGTTTTTT
j_gene: TRBJ1-6; d_gene: TRBD1; v_gene: TRBV20-1; abundance: .; CDR3aa: CSARDRGDSTSRNSPLHF; CDR3nt: TGCAGTGCTAGAGATCGGGGGGACAGCACGAGTAGGAATTCACCCCTCCACTTT
j_gene: TRBJ1-4; d_gene: TRBD1; v_gene: TRBV20-1; abundance: many; CDR3aa: CSVRQGKRYEKLFF; CDR3nt: TGCAGTGTTAGACAGGGTAAACGTTATGAAAAACTGTTTTTT